Sequencing of this T cell receptor beta chain was carried out in a study of blood T cell repertoires in COVID-19. Germline V CDR1 and CDR2: LNHDA, SQIVND (reference sequence). There are 15 residues in the CDR3. The V and J ends lost 4 bases and 2 bases respectively, with 9 bases between them. Profiling relied on immunoSEQ multiplex PCR, and the TCRdb table lists in-frame clones only, not all of them. Seen here are approximately 190,000 clones, about 86% observed once, and the top ten hold approximately 14%. The sequence was collected from a man under 40 with active or convalescent COVID-19. The specimen sequenced was peripheral blood. The V gene is TRBV19, the J gene TRBJ1-6; D is perhaps TRBD1 (5 bases). CDR3 in amino acids: CASSRGGAYNSPLHF. CDR3 DNA: TGTGCCAGTAGTAGGGGGGGAGCCTATAATTCACCCCTCCACTTT.